The 10 T cell receptor beta chains below all came from one sample that was sequenced in a study of long-term antiretroviral therapy in people with HIV. The run of the v3.0 immunoSEQ assay was at survey level. Only in-frame clones appear in the TCRdb table, and some are missing; sequencing was by immunoSEQ multiplex PCR. This repertoire shows 16,000 or so clones, under 85% found once; its top ten account for more than 14%. Here the sequenced sample was unsorted PBMCs, taken less than 2.2 years before starting antiretroviral therapy. The receptors here all came from a man aged 25-40 years with HIV.

By sample share, this clone is medium-sized. V is TRBV27 and J is TRBJ1-4; D not certain. The ends were cut back, 3 bases at V and 6 bases at J, with 11 bases in the middle. This CDR3 has 14 amino acids. CDR1 and CDR2 (germline): MNHEY, SMNVEV (reference sequence). Here the CDR3 reads CASSFKGTHEKLFF. DNA for the CDR3: TGTGCCAGCAGTTTCAAGGGAACCCATGAAAAACTGTTTTTT.

The V call is TRBV14, the J call TRBJ2-7, with D unresolved. The CDR3 runs 13 residues. With 2 bases removed from V and 1 base from J, the gap between germline ends came to 6 bases. CDR1 SGHDN and CDR2 FVKESK come from the germline V gene. CDR3 protein: CASSQRVSYEQYF. The CDR3 nucleotides read TGTGCCAGCAGCCAACGGGTGTCCTACGAGCAGTACTTC.

The CDR3, as DNA: TGTGCCAGTAGTTCCCGGGGGGGCCGTAACGGGGAGCTGTTTTTT. Protein product: CASSSRGGRNGELFF. This chain uses TRBV19 with TRBJ2-2, with TRBD2 identical over 8 bases. V was clipped by 5 bases and J by 7 bases; unmatched bases: 9. CDR1 LNHDA and CDR2 SQIVND come from the germline V gene (reference sequence). CDR3 length: 15 residues.

As concerns this clone: One end of the junction fails to match germline, which may point to a read error. The genes are TRBV7-9 and TRBJ2-7; D uncertain. This CDR3 contains 10 residues. CDR1 and CDR2 (germline): SEHNR, FQNEAQ (reference sequence). CDR3 DNA: TGTGCCAGCAGCTCCTTCGAGCAGTACTTC. It encodes CASSSFEQYF.

The chain has TRBV4-1 and TRBJ2-7; TRBD1 matches 10 bases. Germline trimming cut 4 bases from V and 2 bases from J; bases unmatched to any gene: 5. The CDR3 has 15 residues. Germline V gene sequence: CDR1 MGHRA, CDR2 YSYEKL. The CDR3 DNA reads TGCGCCAGCAGCCTTAGACAGGGGGCAACCTACGAGCAGTACTTC. Amino acid sequence: CASSLRQGATYEQYF.

The CDR3 DNA is TGTGCCAGCAGCCCAGACCAACCCACAGATACGCAGTATTTT. Its protein is CASSPDQPTDTQYF. The rearrangement uses TRBV13 and TRBJ2-3, with D hard to call. V lost 5 bases and J lost 2, with 11 bases in between. The germline gives CDR1 PRHDT, CDR2 FYEKMQ (reference sequence). The CDR3 is 14 residues long.

The chain joins TRBV9 to TRBJ2-2, with D possibly being TRBD2 (5 bases). The CDR3 spans 14 residues. Germline V gene data show CDR1 as SGDLS and CDR2 as YYNGEE. Trimming removed 1 base at V and 7 bases at J, with 11 bases between. The CDR3 reads CASSVNPGDGELFF. The CDR3 DNA reads as TGTGCCAGCAGCGTAAACCCCGGGGACGGGGAGCTGTTTTTT.

The gene calls are TRBV9 and TRBJ2-7, with a tentative D call TRBD2 (7 bases). Trimming took 3 bases from V and 3 from J, leaving 16 bases between them. Germline CDR1 SGDLS, CDR2 YYNGEE. There are 15 residues in the CDR3. CDR3 amino acids: CASSGGGRPDYEQYF. The CDR3 DNA follows: TGTGCCAGCAGCGGCGGGGGCCGGCCTGACTACGAGCAGTACTTC.

The chain couples TRBV28 to TRBJ2-3; D possibly matches TRBD1 or TRBD2 (5 bases each). Per germline, CDR1 MDHEN and CDR2 SYDVKM. V was cut by 1 base and J by 1 base, with 9 bases left in between. The CDR3 sequence is 15 residues long. CDR3 region: CASSLSGPGTDTQYF. The CDR3 coding sequence is TGTGCCAGCAGTTTATCGGGGCCGGGCACAGATACGCAGTATTTT.

The CDR3 sequence is CASSYDRDYEQYF. For the CDR3, the DNA is TGTGCCAGCAGCTATGACAGAGACTACGAGCAGTACTTC. The chain uses TRBV5-5 and TRBJ2-7; D might be TRBD1 (5 bases). The CDR3 sequence is 13 residues long. Trimming pared 3 bases from V and 3 bases from J, leaving 10 bases between. Germline V gives CDR1 SGHKS, CDR2 YYEKEE (reference sequence).